The present TCR beta chain was sequenced within a study of identifying expanded T cells in peripheral blood. V was shortened by 10 bases and J by 2 bases, with 18 bases between the two germline ends. This CDR3 is 15 amino acids long. Germline V gene data show CDR1 as SGHVS and CDR2 as FQNEAQ. The study, taken as a whole, reports: Variance in clone template counts between roughly 2-week samples significantly increased with total template count across all healthy donors. Differentially abundant clones: 0.95 to 1.5 between replicates, 15 to 17 at approximately 13 days, 19 at four.

About this clone itself: The antigen is not known.

During the collection period, no donor immune events like infections were recorded. Measured with immunoSEQ multiplex PCR; TCRdb has only the in-frame clones, and not every one. The sample has approximately 120,000 clones, approximately 90% seen once. Sequencing was performed on blood. The chain couples TRBV7-8 to TRBJ1-5, with D tentatively TRBD1 (6 bases). The TCR sequence derives from a person aged 18 to 70 in good health. CDR3: CATGAGDVGNQPQHF. CDR3 nucleotides: TGTGCCACAGGTGCAGGGGATGTAGGCAATCAGCCCCAGCATTTT. Looking up the rest from reference TRBV7-8 and TRBJ1-5 gives the full variable domain: GAGVSQSPRYKVAKRGQDVALRCDPISGHVSLFWYQQALGQGPEFLTYFQNEAQLDKSGLPSDRFFAERPEGSVSTLKIQRTQQEDSAVYLCATGAGDVGNQPQHFGDGTRLSIL.